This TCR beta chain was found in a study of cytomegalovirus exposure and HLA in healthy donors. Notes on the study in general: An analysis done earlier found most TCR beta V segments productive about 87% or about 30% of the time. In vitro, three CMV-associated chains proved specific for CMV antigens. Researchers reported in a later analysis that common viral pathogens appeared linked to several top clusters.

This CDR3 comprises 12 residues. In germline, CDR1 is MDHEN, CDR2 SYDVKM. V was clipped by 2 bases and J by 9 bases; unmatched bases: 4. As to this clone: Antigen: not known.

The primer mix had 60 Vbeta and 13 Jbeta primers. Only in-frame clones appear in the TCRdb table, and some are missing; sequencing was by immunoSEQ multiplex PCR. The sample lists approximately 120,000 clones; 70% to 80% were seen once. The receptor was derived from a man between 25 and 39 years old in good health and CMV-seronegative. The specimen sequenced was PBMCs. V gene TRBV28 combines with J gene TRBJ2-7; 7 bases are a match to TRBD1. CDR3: CASSLKGAGQYF. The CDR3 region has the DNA TGTGCCAGCAGTTTAAAGGGGGCCGGGCAGTACTTC.